The clone carrying this T cell receptor (beta chain) was seen ten or more times. Its antigen is not known. Amplification targeted TCR beta CDR3 regions from RNA transcripts. TCR CDR3 underwent first-round RT-PCR with the HTBI primer set. TCRdb re-derived calls from the multiplex PCR reads in MiXCR, one entry per CDR3 protein. The table records about 680,000 distinct CDR3 sequences, roughly a third of them present only once. Each diagnosis was grounded in clinical symptoms, serum thyroxine and TRAb, thyroid ultrasound, and orbital computed tomography. The CDR3 has 17 amino acids. Germline CDR1 is ENHRY and CDR2 is SYGVKD. V lost 0 bases and J lost 2, with 14 bases in between. These data are taken from a study of T cells in Graves' hyperthyroidism and ophthalmopathy. The study's findings and limits: Ophthalmopathy prediction by the model preceded onset by a median roughly 6 months. Most thyroid clonotypes with frequency above 0.001 were detected in blood.

The rearrangement uses TRBV10-3 and TRBJ1-5; D is undetermined. The sequence came from a woman between 40 and 55 years old with Graves' hyperthyroidism. Sequencing input: blood. The CDR3 loop reads CAISESWAEVGNQPQHF. CDR3 in DNA: TGTGCCATCAGTGAGTCGTGGGCTGAAGTCGGCAATCAGCCCCAGCATTTT.